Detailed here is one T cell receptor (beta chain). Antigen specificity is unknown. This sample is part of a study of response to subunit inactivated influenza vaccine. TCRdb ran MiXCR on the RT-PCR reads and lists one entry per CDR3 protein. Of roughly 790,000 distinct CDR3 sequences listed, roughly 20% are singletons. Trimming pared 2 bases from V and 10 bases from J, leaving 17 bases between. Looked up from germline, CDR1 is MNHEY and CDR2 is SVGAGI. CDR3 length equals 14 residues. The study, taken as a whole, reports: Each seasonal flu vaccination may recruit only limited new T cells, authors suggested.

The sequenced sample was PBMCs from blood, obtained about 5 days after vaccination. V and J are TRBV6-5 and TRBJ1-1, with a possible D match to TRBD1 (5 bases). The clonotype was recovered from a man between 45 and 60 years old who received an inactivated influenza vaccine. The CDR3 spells CASSYRGGGEIAFF. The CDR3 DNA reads TGTGCCAGCAGTTACCGGGGAGGAGGGGAAATAGCTTTCTTT.